What follows are 19 T cell receptor beta chains derived from one specimen sequenced in a study of identical twins. A single record per CDR3 protein comes from TCRdb applying MiXCR to the 5' RACE reads. The table has some 900,000 distinct CDR3 sequences, roughly an eighth seen once. This sample also belongs to another study, concerning yellow fever vaccine responses in identical twins.

Sequenced material: PBMCs. All receptors derive from a woman between 18 and 29 years old in good health.

The chain is built from TRBV20-1 and TRBJ1-6; unclear D gene. The CDR3 is made up of 12 amino acids. V was pared by 3 bases and J by 10 bases, with 10 bases between. Germline-derived CDR1 and CDR2 are DFQATT and SNEGSKA (reference sequence). CDR3 nucleotide sequence: TGCAGTGCTAGCCCCCCCGGGTCACCCCTCCACTTT. It codes for CSASPPGSPLHF.

This chain joins TRBV29-1 and TRBJ1-2; perhaps TRBD1 as D (6 bases). The CDR3 sequence is 11 residues long. Germline V gene lookup returns CDR1 SQVTM and CDR2 ANQGSEA. Trimming left V 2 bases short and J 8 bases short, with 9 bases between. The CDR3 DNA reads as TGCAGCGTTGAATCACAGGGCGGCTACACCTTC. Amino acids: CSVESQGGYTF.

The chain combines TRBV12-3 or TRBV12-4 with TRBJ2-1; 9 bases align to TRBD2. Unmatched junction bases numbered 15, after V lost 3 bases and J lost 9 bases. The CDR3 length is 17 residues. CDR3 nucleotides: TGTGCCAGCAGTTTCCCTCCCGGGCGGGAGGGCGGGCGTGAGCAGTTCTTC. Protein: CASSFPPGREGGREQFF.

V is TRBV4-2 and J is TRBJ2-5, with 10 bases aligning to TRBD2. The germline V gene encodes CDR1 LGHNA and CDR2 YNFKEQ. V was clipped by 0 bases and J by 0 bases; unmatched bases: 13. The CDR3 extends over 20 amino acids. The CDR3 nucleotides are TGTGCCAGCAGCCAAGATCCGGCTAGCGGGAGCGCTCGGCACCAAGAGACCCAGTACTTC. The encoded protein is CASSQDPASGSARHQETQYF.

This clonotype was seen a handful of times. The genes are TRBV5-5 and TRBJ2-7, with 8 bases that match TRBD1. CDR3 length: 16 residues. V shed 4 bases, J shed 0 bases, and the junction held 9 bases outside the gene matches. Germline V gives CDR1 SGHKS, CDR2 YYEKEE (reference sequence). CDR3 nucleotide sequence: TGTGCCAGCAGCGTATCGCCGGACAGGGCCTCCTACGAGCAGTACTTC. It encodes CASSVSPDRASYEQYF.

This chain uses TRBV18 with TRBJ2-7; D is ambiguous. The CDR3 runs to 12 residues. CDR1 and CDR2 (germline): KGHSH, LQKENI. V was pared by 3 bases and J by 5 bases, with 8 bases between. The chain's CDR3 is CASSPPLDEQYF. DNA of the CDR3: TGTGCCAGCTCACCTCCCTTGGACGAGCAGTACTTC.

The V gene is TRBV10-1, the J gene TRBJ2-7; D is perhaps TRBD1 (5 bases). CDR1 WNHNN and CDR2 SYGVQD come from the germline V gene (reference sequence). There are 14 residues in the CDR3. V lost 5 bases, J lost 2 bases, and 13 bases lay in between. DNA of the CDR3: TGCGCCAGCAGTCCCGGACATTCCACCTACGAGCAGTACTTC. Translated, it gives CASSPGHSTYEQYF.

As DNA, the CDR3 is TGTGCCAGCAGCCTGAACAGTTACGAGCAGTACGTC. It translates to CASSLNSYEQYV. The V gene is TRBV7-9, the J gene TRBJ2-7; no firm D call. Germline CDR1 is SEHNR and CDR2 is FQNEAQ (reference sequence). CDR3 size: 12 residues. Trimming pared 5 bases from V and 4 bases from J, leaving 9 bases between.

This clonotype was detected a few times. The rearrangement links TRBV29-1 to TRBJ2-1; D not certain. Trimming pared 6 bases from V and 0 bases from J, leaving 12 bases between. Germline loops: CDR1 SQVTM, CDR2 ANQGSEA. This CDR3 comprises 14 residues. DNA of the CDR3: TGCAGCGTAAGTTTGGGAAGCTCCTACAATGAGCAGTTCTTC. Translation gives CSVSLGSSYNEQFF.

For the CDR3, the DNA is TGTGCCAGCAGTCTCCACCGGGACAGGAACGAAGCTTTCTTT. Protein product: CASSLHRDRNEAFF. The genes are TRBV28 and TRBJ1-1; 8 bases match TRBD1. The germline V gene encodes CDR1 MDHEN and CDR2 SYDVKM. J was trimmed by 8 bases and V by 5 bases; bases with no gene match: 10. This CDR3 comprises 14 residues.

This clonotype was seen a few times. The chain combines TRBV9 with TRBJ1-3; D call uncertain. CDR3 length: 13 amino acids. Between the trimmed V and J ends, which lost 4 bases and 0 bases, there was a span of 5 bases. CDR1 and CDR2 (germline): SGDLS, YYNGEE. The CDR3 DNA follows: TGTGCCAGCAGCTGGGACTCTGGAAACACCATATATTTT. The encoded protein is CASSWDSGNTIYF.

This clonotype was detected only a few times. The genes are TRBV6-2 or TRBV6-3 and TRBJ2-7, with D uncertain. The CDR3 has 14 residues. Germline loops: CDR1 MNHEY, CDR2 SVGEGT. Trimming shortened V by 2 bases and J by 3 bases, and 11 bases separated the two germline ends. Here the CDR3 DNA reads TGTGCCAGCAGTTACGTAGGCTCGCTCTACGAGCAGTACTTC. Amino acids: CASSYVGSLYEQYF.

The V and J genes are TRBV24-1 and TRBJ1-5, with D maybe TRBD1 (6 bases). Germline lookup yields CDR1 KGHDR and CDR2 SFDVKD. V dropped 12 bases and J dropped 4 bases, with 12 bases sitting between them. The CDR3 spans 12 residues. The CDR3 nucleotides read TGTGCCGCCACAGGGCAGAATCAGCCCCAGCATTTT. Its protein product is CAATGQNQPQHF.

V and J are TRBV5-1 and TRBJ2-2; D call uncertain. Trimming stripped 4 bases from V and 6 bases from J, with 22 bases between. The CDR3 loop spans 17 amino acids. CDR1 is SGHRS and CDR2 is YFSETQ in the germline V gene. In DNA form, the CDR3 reads TGCGCCAGCAGCCCGGAGATGCTTTTGGGGTCGGCCGGGGAGCTGTTTTTT. It specifies CASSPEMLLGSAGELFF.

In this sample, this clonotype turned up many times. The rearrangement joins TRBV27 to TRBJ2-2; D is perhaps TRBD2 (5 bases). V dropped 4 bases and J dropped 0 bases, with 9 bases sitting between them. Per the germline V gene, CDR1 is MNHEY and CDR2 is SMNVEV (reference sequence). The CDR3 loop spans 15 amino acids. CDR3 sequence (DNA): TGTGCCAGCAGTTCGGGGAGTTCGAACACCGGGGAGCTGTTTTTT. This translates into CASSSGSSNTGELFF.

This clonotype was counted between two and nine times. The DNA for the CDR3 is TGTGCCACCAGCAGAGATGCTAGGGCCTCGGCGAACACCGGGGAGCTGTTTTTT. As protein: CATSRDARASANTGELFF. This sequence joins TRBV15 and TRBJ2-2, with D unclear. Trimming cost V 0 bases and J 0 bases, with 14 bases left between them. The CDR3 totals 18 residues. Germline CDR1 and CDR2: LNHNV and YYDKDF (reference sequence).

The V call is TRBV12-3 or TRBV12-4, the J call TRBJ1-6, with 8 bases aligning to TRBD1. The length of the CDR3 is 13 residues. The V gene end was trimmed by 6 bases and the J gene end by 9 bases; junction bases not matched to a gene: 4. In DNA, the CDR3 is TGTGCCAGCAGCCAGGGGGCTGGTTCACCCCTCCACTTT. This sequence encodes CASSQGAGSPLHF.

The V gene is TRBV7-9, the J gene TRBJ2-6; tentatively, D is TRBD1 or TRBD2 (6 bases each). V shed 5 bases and J shed 2 bases, with 16 bases lying between them. This CDR3 comprises 17 residues. CDR1 is SEHNR, CDR2 FQNEAQ, per germline (reference sequence). In DNA, the CDR3 is TGTGCCAGCAGCCGGGAGACAGGTTATGCTGGGGCCAACGTCCTGACTTTC. Residues: CASSRETGYAGANVLTF.

This rearrangement joins TRBV10-3 to TRBJ2-5; 8 nucleotides match TRBD2. Germline loops: CDR1 ENHRY, CDR2 SYGVKD. Trimming cost V 3 bases and J 3 bases; bases outside gene matches: 3. The CDR3 has 14 amino acids. For the CDR3, the DNA is TGTGCCATCAGTGACGCAGCGGGAGAAGAGACCCAGTACTTC. This codes for CAISDAAGEETQYF.